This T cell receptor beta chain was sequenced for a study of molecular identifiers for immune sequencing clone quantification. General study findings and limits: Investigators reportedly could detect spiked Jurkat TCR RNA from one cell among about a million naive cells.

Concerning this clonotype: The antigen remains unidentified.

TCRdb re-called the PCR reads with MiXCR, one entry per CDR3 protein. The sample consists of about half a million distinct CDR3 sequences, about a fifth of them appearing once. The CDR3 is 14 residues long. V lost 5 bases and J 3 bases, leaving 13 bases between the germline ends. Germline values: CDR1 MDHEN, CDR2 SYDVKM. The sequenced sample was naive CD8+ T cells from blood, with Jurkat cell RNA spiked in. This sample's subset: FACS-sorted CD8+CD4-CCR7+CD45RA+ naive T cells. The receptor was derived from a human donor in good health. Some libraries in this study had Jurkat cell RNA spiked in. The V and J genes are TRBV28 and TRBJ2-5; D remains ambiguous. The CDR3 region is CASSSWAMEETQYF. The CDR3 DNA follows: TGTGCCAGCAGTAGTTGGGCAATGGAAGAGACCCAGTACTTC. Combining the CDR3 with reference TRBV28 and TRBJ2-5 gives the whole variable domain DVKVTQSSRYLVKRTGEKVFLECVQDMDHENMFWYRQDPGLGLRLIYFSYDVKMKEKGDIPEGYSVSREKKERFSLILESASTNQTSMYLCASSSWAMEETQYFGPGTRLLVL.